These T cell receptor beta chains were read from a single sample in a study of CD8+CD57+ T cells in acquired aplastic anemia. Via MiXCR, TCRdb re-called the reads, giving one row per CDR3 protein. The sample yields hundreds of thousands of distinct CDR3 sequences, under 80% seen once. Sequences were obtained from sorted CD4+, CD8+, or CD8+CD57+ T cells (not recorded which) from PBMCs. These receptors all come from a human donor in good health, serving as a control. Each CDR3 is given with its conserved first and last residue. The D gene is left open where the match is weak. Size is omitted from some rows. Given values are once, few, many or a class for expanded clones.

j_gene,d_gene,v_gene,abundance,CDR3aa,CDR3nt
TRBJ1-4,NA,TRBV20-1,many,CSARDNQGDEKLFF,TGCAGTGCTAGAGATAACCAGGGCGATGAAAAACTGTTTTTT
TRBJ1-5,NA,TRBV7-2,NA,CASSSQGTQPHHF,TGTGCCAGCAGCTCCCAGGGTACTCAGCCGCACCATTTT
TRBJ2-1,NA,TRBV2,NA,CASSGRGQEQFF,TGTGCCAGCAGCGGCAGGGGCCAGGAGCAGTTCTTC
TRBJ2-7,TRBD1,TRBV10-2,NA,CASSSGAGGYEQYF,TGCGCCAGCAGCAGTGGTGCAGGGGGCTACGAGCAGTACTTC
TRBJ1-2,NA,TRBV4-1,NA,CASSQDLGTIGGYTF,TGCGCCAGCAGCCAAGATCTTGGGACTATCGGGGGCTACACCTTC
TRBJ2-7,NA,TRBV12-3/TRBV12-4,few,CASSLAAGQAFRQYF,TGTGCTAGTAGTCTAGCGGCAGGACAGGCCTTTCGGCAGTACTTC
TRBJ1-1,TRBD1,TRBV9,NA,CASSVAGQGANNSF,TGTGCCAGCAGCGTGGCGGGACAGGGGGCGAATAATTCCTTT
TRBJ2-3,NA,TRBV24-1,once,CATSDRDSRVADTQYF,TGTGCCACCAGTGATAGGGACTCCCGAGTGGCAGATACGCAGTATTTT
TRBJ1-6,NA,TRBV5-1,NA,CASSFEGLGGISPLHF,TGCGCCAGCAGCTTTGAGGGTTTGGGTGGTATCTCACCCCTCCACTTT
TRBJ1-4,NA,TRBV19,many,CASSMWGGTNEKLFF,TGTGCCAGTAGTATGTGGGGTGGAACTAATGAAAAACTGTTTTTT
TRBJ1-4,NA,TRBV6-4,many,CASSGPGREKLFF,TGTGCCAGCAGTGGCCCCGGCCGTGAAAAACTGTTTTTT
TRBJ1-3,TRBD1,TRBV19,NA,CASSFGQGKGYTIYF,TGTGCCAGTAGTTTCGGACAGGGAAAGGGATACACCATATATTTT
TRBJ2-5,NA,TRBV7-8,once,CASIYGKETEYF,TGTGCCAGCATTTACGGGAAAGAGACCGAGTACTTC
TRBJ2-3,NA,TRBV12-5,NA,CASSRFFADTQYF,TGTGCCAGCAGCCGCTTCTTCGCAGATACGCAGTATTTT
TRBJ1-5,NA,TRBV19,once,CASSELTGASYQHF,TGTGCCAGTAGTGAGTTAACAGGTGCAAGTTACCAGCATTTT
TRBJ1-1,TRBD1,TRBV9,many,CASSAGQGISTEAFF,TGTGCCAGCAGCGCGGGACAGGGGATAAGCACTGAAGCTTTCTTT
TRBJ1-5,NA,TRBV19,NA,CASKGTGANVLHF,TGTGCCAGTAAAGGGACTGGGGCCAACGTCCTGCATTTC
TRBJ1-1,NA,TRBV7-9,few,CASRTTGNTEAFF,TGTGCCAGCAGGACAACAGGGAACACTGAAGCTTTCTTT
TRBJ1-1,TRBD1,TRBV19,many,CASSRTGGLNTEAFF,TGTGCCAGTAGTAGAACAGGGGGCTTGAACACTGAAGCTTTCTTT
TRBJ2-7,NA,TRBV7-2,NA,CASSFWGRNYGYTQYF,TGTGCCAGCAGCTTTTGGGGACGGAACTATGGCTACACCCAGTACTTC
TRBJ1-1,TRBD1,TRBV20-1,many,CSARVPGQGLGGTEAFF,TGCAGTGCTAGAGTCCCGGGACAGGGGCTCGGGGGGACTGAAGCTTTCTTT
TRBJ2-3,NA,TRBV10-3,NA,CAMGRERTDTQYF,TGTGCCATGGGGCGGGAACGCACAGATACGCAGTATTTT
TRBJ2-3,NA,TRBV10-3,few,CAIRRGATDTQYF,TGTGCCATCCGAAGGGGGGCCACAGATACGCAGTATTTT
TRBJ1-1,NA,TRBV19,NA,CASSLSVRTAEPFF,TGTGCCAGCAGCCTATCGGTTCGGACCGCGGAGCCTTTTTTT
TRBJ2-7,NA,TRBV7-9,NA,CASSVTEGAYEQYF,TGTGCCAGCAGTGTAACCGAGGGAGCTTACGAGCAGTACTTC
TRBJ2-5,NA,TRBV7-2,few,CASSFNSTGLRETQYF,TGTGCCAGCAGCTTCAACTCAACCGGACTGAGAGAGACCCAGTACTTC
TRBJ1-1,NA,TRBV20-1,few,CSARRGSSTEAFF,TGCAGTGCTAGGAGGGGTTCGAGCACTGAAGCTTTCTTT
TRBJ1-6,NA,TRBV7-2,NA,CASSLSSQGASPLHF,TGTGCCAGCAGCTTAAGTTCTCAGGGTGCTTCACCCCTCCACTTT
TRBJ1-4,TRBD1,TRBV20-1,NA,CSARDRGTGDEKLFF,TGCAGTGCTAGAGATCGGGGGACAGGGGATGAAAAACTGTTTTTT
TRBJ1-3,NA,TRBV6-6,NA,CAGNLATGSFGNTIYF,TGTGCCGGCAACTTAGCCACAGGATCGTTTGGAAACACCATATATTTT
TRBJ2-3,NA,TRBV12-5,once,CASSSNPTTDTQYF,TGTGCCAGCAGTTCGAACCCCACCACCGATACGCAGTATTTT
TRBJ2-7,NA,TRBV5-6,NA,CASSLDTWGYEQYF,TGTGCCAGCAGCTTGGACACCTGGGGCTACGAGCAGTACTTC
TRBJ2-2,TRBD1,TRBV24-1,NA,CATSDQQGDVAGELFF,TGTGCCACCAGTGATCAACAGGGGGACGTCGCCGGGGAGCTGTTTTTT
TRBJ1-6,NA,TRBV6-2/TRBV6-3,few,CASRPGMGASPLHF,TGTGCCAGCAGACCCGGGATGGGGGCGTCACCCCTCCACTTT
TRBJ2-3,TRBD2,TRBV7-9,NA,CASSRTSGGPQSQYF,TGTGCCAGCAGCCGGACTAGCGGGGGGCCGCAAAGCCAATATTTT
TRBJ2-7,NA,TRBV11-2,many,CASSLVGSPYEQYF,TGTGCCAGCAGCTTAGTCGGCAGTCCCTACGAGCAGTACTTC
TRBJ1-2,NA,TRBV2,NA,CASTLTVYGYTF,TGTGCCAGCACCTTGACAGTGTATGGCTACACCTTC
TRBJ1-2,NA,TRBV9,many,CASSEGQNRYGYTF,TGTGCCAGCAGTGAAGGACAGAACCGCTATGGCTACACCTTC
TRBJ1-2,NA,TRBV7-2,NA,CASSQGAGAGYTF,TGTGCCAGCAGCCAAGGCGCCGGTGCTGGCTACACCTTC
TRBJ2-7,NA,TRBV5-4,NA,CASSLDRSVSYEQYF,TGTGCCAGCAGCCTCGACAGGTCGGTCTCCTACGAGCAGTACTTC